This TCR beta chain was recorded in a study of identical twins. The CDR3 is made up of 15 amino acids. Germline loops: CDR1 SGHVS, CDR2 FNYEAQ. V was clipped by 0 bases and J by 4 bases, with 13 bases between them. Every one of the donors was a healthy Caucasian. Using its own MiXCR run on the 5' RACE reads, TCRdb lists one record per CDR3 protein. This table holds 650,000 to 800,000 distinct CDR3 sequences, more than 6.5% found once. Note on this clonotype: Its antigen is unidentified.

Regarding the study as a whole: The more abundant beta clonotypes in cord blood had fewer insertions, and memory repertoires did not show this.

This sample was also put to use in a study of yellow fever vaccine responses in identical twins. This second study notes: Each twin's T cell response to the vaccine was reported to look partly convergent and partly personalized.

The receptor's source is a woman between 18 and 29 years old in good health. The sequenced material came from PBMCs. The genes are TRBV7-6 and TRBJ2-7; D tentatively reads TRBD1 or TRBD2 (7 bases each). The CDR3 DNA reads as TGTGCCAGCAGCTTAGCGACAGGGAGGGAATACGAGCAGTACTTC. Residues: CASSLATGREYEQYF.